This T cell receptor beta chain was found in a study of T cells in Graves' hyperthyroidism and ophthalmopathy. Study as a whole: At the time of initial diagnosis and before any treatment, peripheral blood was collected. Findings of the study overall: With a median lead of approximately 6.4 months before onset, the model predicted ophthalmopathy. Blood shared most expanded thyroid clonotypes above 0.001.

The CDR3 has 15 amino acids. Trimming stripped 4 bases from V and 4 bases from J, with 16 bases between. In patients aged 18 to 65, hyperthyroidism was newly diagnosed, with duration under 2 months. Ten or more counts support this clonotype. Its target is not known. The investigators amplified TCR beta CDR3 regions from RNA transcripts. Initially, a first-round RT-PCR of the TCR CDR3 employed the HTBI primer set. TCRdb independently ran MiXCR on the multiplex PCR reads; one entry per CDR3 protein. The sample gives roughly 510,000 distinct CDR3 sequences, 20% to 25% of which show up once; more than 20% is in the top ten.

Material for sequencing was blood. The sequence was collected from a man between 18 and 29 years old with Graves' hyperthyroidism. The chain recombines TRBV12-3 or TRBV12-4 with TRBJ2-5, with D unclear. The CDR3 region has the DNA TGTGCCAGCAGTTGGAGCAAGAATCTCCGAGAGACCCAGTACTTC. It specifies CASSWSKNLRETQYF.